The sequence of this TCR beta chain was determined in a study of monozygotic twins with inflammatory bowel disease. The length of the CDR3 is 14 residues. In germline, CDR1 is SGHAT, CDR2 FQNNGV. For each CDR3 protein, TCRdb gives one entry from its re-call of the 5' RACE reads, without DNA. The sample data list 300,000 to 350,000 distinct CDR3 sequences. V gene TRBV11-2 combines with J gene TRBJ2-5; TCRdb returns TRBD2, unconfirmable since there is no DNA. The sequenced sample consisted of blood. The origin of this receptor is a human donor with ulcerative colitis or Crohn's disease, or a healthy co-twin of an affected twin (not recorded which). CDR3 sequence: CASSPTGRGETQYF.